This note documents a single T cell receptor beta chain sequence. In assigning cohorts, the study relied on participant-reported clinical history. These data belong to a study of blood T cell repertoires in COVID-19. Method: immunoSEQ multiplex PCR; TCRdb's copy keeps in-frame clones and lacks some. The data hold about 260,000 clones, with 88% observed a single time. Germline CDR1 is LNHDA and CDR2 is SQIVND (reference sequence). This CDR3 spans 15 amino acids. V was shortened by 0 bases and J by 2 bases, with 11 bases between the two germline ends. The chain joins TRBV19 to TRBJ2-7, with a weak D call TRBD1 (5 bases). Sample: PBMCs or T cells enriched from blood (not recorded which). This receptor was identified in a woman between 50 and 59 years old who had recovered from COVID-19. The CDR3: CASSIDLDMAYEQYF. The CDR3 DNA is TGTGCCAGTAGTATAGATCTGGACATGGCCTACGAGCAGTACTTC.